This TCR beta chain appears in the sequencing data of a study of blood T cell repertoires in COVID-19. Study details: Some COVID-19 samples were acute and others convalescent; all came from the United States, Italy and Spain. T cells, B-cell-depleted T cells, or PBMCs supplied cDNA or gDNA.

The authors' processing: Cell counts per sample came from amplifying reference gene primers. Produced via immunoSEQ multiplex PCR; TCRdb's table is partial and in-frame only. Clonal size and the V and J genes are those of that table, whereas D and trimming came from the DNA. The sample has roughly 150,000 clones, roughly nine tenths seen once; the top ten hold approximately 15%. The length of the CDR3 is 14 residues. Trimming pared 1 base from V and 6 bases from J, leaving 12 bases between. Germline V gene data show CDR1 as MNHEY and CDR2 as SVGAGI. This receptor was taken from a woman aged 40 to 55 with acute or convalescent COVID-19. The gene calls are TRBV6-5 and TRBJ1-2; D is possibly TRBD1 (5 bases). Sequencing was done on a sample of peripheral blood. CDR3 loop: CASSYFSAGHGYTF. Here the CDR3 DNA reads TGTGCCAGCAGTTACTTCTCGGCAGGGCATGGCTACACCTTC.